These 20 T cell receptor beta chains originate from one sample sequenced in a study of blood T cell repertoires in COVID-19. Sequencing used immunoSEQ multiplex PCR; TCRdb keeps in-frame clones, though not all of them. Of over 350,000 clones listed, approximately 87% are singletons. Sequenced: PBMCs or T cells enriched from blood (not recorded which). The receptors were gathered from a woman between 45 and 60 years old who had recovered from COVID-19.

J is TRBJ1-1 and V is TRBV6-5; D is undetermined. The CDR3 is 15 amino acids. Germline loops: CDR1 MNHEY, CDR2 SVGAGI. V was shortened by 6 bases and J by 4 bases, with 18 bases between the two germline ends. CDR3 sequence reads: CASRSFEQWVTEAFF. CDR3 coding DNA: TGTGCCAGCAGGTCCTTCGAACAGTGGGTCACTGAAGCTTTCTTT.

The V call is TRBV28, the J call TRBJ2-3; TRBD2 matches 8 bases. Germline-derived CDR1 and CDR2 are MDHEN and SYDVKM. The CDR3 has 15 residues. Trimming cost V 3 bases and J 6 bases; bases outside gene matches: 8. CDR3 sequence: CASSLSGTRMDTQYF. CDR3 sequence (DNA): TGTGCCAGCAGTTTGTCGGGGACTAGGATGGATACGCAGTATTTT.

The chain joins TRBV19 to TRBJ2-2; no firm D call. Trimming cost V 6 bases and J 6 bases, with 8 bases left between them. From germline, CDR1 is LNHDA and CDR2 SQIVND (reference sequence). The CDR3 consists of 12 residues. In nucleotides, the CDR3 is TGTGCCAGTAGAGGCCGGGCCGGGGAGCTGTTTTTT. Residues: CASRGRAGELFF.

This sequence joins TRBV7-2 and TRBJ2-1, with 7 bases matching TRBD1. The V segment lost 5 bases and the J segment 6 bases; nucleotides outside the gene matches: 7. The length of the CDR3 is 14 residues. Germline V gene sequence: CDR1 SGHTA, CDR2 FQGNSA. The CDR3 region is CASSLRQGSNEQFF. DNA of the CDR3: TGTGCCAGCAGCCTAAGACAGGGTTCCAATGAGCAGTTCTTC.

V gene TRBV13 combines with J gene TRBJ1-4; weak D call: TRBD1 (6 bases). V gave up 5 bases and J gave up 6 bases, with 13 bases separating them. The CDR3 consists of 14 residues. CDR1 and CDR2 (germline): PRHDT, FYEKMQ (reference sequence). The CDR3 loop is CASSRGQADEKLFF. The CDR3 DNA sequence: TGTGCCAGCAGCCGGGGACAAGCTGATGAAAAACTGTTTTTT.

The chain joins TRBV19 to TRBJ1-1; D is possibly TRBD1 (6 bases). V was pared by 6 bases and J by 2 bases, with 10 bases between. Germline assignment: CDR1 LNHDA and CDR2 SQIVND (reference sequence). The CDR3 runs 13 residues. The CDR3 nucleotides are TGTGCCAGTAGCGGACAGTATAACACTGAAGCTTTCTTT. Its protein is CASSGQYNTEAFF.

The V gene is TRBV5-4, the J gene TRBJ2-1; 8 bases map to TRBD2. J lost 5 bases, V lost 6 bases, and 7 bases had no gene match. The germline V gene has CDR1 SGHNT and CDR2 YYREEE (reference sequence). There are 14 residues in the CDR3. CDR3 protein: CASIPGLVNNEQFF. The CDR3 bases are TGTGCCAGCATCCCGGGACTAGTGAACAATGAGCAGTTCTTC.

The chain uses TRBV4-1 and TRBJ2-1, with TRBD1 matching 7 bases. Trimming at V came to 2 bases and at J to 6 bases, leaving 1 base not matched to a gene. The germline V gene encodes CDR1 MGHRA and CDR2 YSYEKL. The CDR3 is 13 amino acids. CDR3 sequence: CASSQQGVNEQFF. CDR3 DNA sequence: TGCGCCAGCAGCCAACAGGGGGTCAATGAGCAGTTCTTC.

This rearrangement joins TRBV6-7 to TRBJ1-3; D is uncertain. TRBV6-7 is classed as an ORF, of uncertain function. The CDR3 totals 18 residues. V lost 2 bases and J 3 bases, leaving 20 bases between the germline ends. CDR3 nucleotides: TGTGCCAGCAGTTACGGATTAGGAGTTTCCTCCGGTGGAAACACCATATATTTT. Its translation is CASSYGLGVSSGGNTIYF.

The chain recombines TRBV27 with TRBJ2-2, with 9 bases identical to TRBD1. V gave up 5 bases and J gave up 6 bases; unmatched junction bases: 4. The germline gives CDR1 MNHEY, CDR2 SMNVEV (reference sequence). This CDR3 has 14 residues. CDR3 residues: CASSGTGMPGELFF. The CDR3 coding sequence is TGTGCCAGCAGTGGGACAGGGATGCCCGGGGAGCTGTTTTTT.

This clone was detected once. The CDR3 region has the DNA TGTGCCAGCAGCCCCAACAGGGGGGTACAGCCCCAGCATTTT. As protein: CASSPNRGVQPQHF. V and J are TRBV2 and TRBJ1-5; 8 bases match TRBD1. Germline V gene data show CDR1 as SNHLY and CDR2 as FYNNEI. This CDR3 region has 14 residues. Losses at the gene ends were 6 bases for V and 7 bases for J; bases not matched to a gene: 8.

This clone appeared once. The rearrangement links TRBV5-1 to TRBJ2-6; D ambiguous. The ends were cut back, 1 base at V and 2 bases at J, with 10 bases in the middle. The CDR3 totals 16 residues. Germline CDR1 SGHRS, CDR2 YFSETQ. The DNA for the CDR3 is TGCGCCAGCAGCTTGTCTTGGGCCCCTGGGGCCAACGTCCTGACTTTC. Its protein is CASSLSWAPGANVLTF.

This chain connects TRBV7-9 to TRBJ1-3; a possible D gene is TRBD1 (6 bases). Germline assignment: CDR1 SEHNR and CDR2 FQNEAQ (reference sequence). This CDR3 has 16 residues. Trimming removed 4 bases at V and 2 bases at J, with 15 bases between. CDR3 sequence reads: CASSYGDRTAGNTIYF. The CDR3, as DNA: TGTGCCAGCAGCTATGGAGACAGGACCGCTGGAAACACCATATATTTT.

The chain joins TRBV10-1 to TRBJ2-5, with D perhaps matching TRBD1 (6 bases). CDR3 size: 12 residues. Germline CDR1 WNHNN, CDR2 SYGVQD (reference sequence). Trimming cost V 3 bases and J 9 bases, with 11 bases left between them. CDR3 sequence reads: CASSEWTAAQYF. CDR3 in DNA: TGCGCCAGCAGTGAATGGACAGCGGCCCAGTACTTC.

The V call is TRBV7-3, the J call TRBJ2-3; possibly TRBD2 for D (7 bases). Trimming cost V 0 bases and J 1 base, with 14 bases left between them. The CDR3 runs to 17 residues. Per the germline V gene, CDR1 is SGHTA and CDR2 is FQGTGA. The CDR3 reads CASSLTVRGAGTDTQYF. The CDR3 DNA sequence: TGTGCCAGCAGCTTAACTGTCCGGGGGGCCGGCACAGATACGCAGTATTTT.

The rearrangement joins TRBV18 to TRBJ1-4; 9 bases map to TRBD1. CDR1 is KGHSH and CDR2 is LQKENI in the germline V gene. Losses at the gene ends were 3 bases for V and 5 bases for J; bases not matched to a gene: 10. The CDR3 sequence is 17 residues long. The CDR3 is CASSPQPGQGSNEKLFF. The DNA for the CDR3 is TGTGCCAGCTCACCGCAGCCGGGACAGGGATCAAATGAAAAACTGTTTTTT.

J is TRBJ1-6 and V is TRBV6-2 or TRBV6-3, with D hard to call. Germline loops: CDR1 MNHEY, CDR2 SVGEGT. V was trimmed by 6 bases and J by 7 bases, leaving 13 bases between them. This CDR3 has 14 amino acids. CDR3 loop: CASSPRNVNSPLHF. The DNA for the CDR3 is TGTGCCAGCAGCCCCAGAAACGTGAATTCACCCCTCCACTTT.

CDR3: CASTPAASGASTDTQYF. CDR3 sequence (DNA): TGTGCCAGCACCCCCGCCGCGAGCGGGGCTAGCACAGATACGCAGTATTTT. J is TRBJ2-3 and V is TRBV7-2, with 7 bases lining up with TRBD2. V lost 7 bases and J lost 0; bases outside the gene matches: 13. This CDR3 comprises 17 residues. CDR1 is SGHTA, CDR2 FQGNSA, per germline.

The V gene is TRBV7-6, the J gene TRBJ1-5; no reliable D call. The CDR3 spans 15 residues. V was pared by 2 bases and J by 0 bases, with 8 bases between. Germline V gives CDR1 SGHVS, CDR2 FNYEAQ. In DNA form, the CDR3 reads TGTGCCAGCAGCTTATCCGAAGCTAGCAATCAGCCCCAGCATTTT. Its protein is CASSLSEASNQPQHF.

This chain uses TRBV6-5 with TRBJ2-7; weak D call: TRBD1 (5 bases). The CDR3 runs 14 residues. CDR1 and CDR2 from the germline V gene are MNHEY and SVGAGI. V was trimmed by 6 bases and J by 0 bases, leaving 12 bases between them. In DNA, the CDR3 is TGTGCCAGCAGAAAGACAGAAAGCTCCTACGAGCAGTACTTC. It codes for CASRKTESSYEQYF.